This entry concerns a single T cell receptor beta chain. Its target is not known. The entry originates in a study of OX40 agonist ivuxolimab in advanced cancers. Overall study: A male proportion of around 86% was recorded, with mean age about 60 years and range about 20 to 90. Study-wide results and caveats: At 0.1 to 3.0 mg/kg, CD4+ and CD8+ blood T cells expanded clonally by week 6.

The protocol was immunoSEQ multiplex PCR, while the TCRdb copy is restricted to in-frame clones and leaves out a portion. Among some 97,000 clones, under 95% were seen once, and the ten largest hold about 0.49%. Drawing of blood for sampling happened at baseline, at cycle 4 day 1, and at cycle 7 day 1. The CDR3 has 14 residues. The ends were cut back, 3 bases at V and 0 bases at J, with 9 bases in the middle. Germline V gene lookup returns CDR1 SNHLY and CDR2 FYNNEI. This clonotype was sampled from an adult with an advanced solid tumor such as melanoma, head and neck, liver or kidney cancer. The rearrangement joins TRBV2 to TRBJ2-7; no clear D gene. Material: CD4+ or CD8+ T cells sorted from blood, obtained in a trial of the OX40 agonist ivuxolimab. As DNA, the CDR3 is TGTGCCAGCAGTGACTACAGCTACTCCTACGAGCAGTACTTC. It translates to CASSDYSYSYEQYF.